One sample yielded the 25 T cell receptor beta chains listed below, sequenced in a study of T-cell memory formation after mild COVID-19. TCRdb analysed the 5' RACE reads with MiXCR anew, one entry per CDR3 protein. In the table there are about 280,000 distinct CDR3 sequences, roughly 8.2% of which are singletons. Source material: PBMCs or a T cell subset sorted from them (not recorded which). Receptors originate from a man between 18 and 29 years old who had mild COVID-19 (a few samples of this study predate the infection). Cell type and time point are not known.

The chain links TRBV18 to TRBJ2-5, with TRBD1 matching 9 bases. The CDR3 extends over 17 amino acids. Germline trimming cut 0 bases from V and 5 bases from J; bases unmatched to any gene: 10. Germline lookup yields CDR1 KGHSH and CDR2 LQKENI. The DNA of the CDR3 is TGTGCCAGCTCACCACCCACGGGACAGGGCAGTAGGGAGACCCAGTACTTC. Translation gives CASSPPTGQGSRETQYF.

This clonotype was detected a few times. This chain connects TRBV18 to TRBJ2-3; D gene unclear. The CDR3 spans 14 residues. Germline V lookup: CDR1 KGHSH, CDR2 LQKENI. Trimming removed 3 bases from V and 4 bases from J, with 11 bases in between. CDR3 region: CASSPEGFSDTQYF. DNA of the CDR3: TGTGCCAGCTCACCCGAAGGGTTCTCAGATACGCAGTATTTT.

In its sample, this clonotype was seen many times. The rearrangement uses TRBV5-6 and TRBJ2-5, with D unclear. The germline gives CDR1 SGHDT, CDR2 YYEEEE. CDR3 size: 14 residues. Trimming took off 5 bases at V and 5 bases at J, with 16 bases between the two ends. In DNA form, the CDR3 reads TGTGCCAGCAGGCTTGGGTGGCAGGAGGAGACCCAGTACTTC. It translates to CASRLGWQEETQYF.

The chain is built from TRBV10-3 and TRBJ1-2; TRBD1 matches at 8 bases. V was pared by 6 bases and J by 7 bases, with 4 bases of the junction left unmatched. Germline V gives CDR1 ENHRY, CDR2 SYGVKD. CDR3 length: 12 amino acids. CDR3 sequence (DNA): TGTGCCATCAGGAAGGACAGGGCTGGCTACACCTTC. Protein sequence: CAIRKDRAGYTF.

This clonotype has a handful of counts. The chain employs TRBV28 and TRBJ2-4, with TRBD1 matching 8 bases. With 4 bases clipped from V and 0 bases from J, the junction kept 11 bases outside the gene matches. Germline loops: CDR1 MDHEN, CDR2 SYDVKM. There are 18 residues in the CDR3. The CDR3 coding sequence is TGTGCCAGCAGTTCCACTCTTGACAGGGGCCTAGCCAAAAACATTCAGTACTTC. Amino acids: CASSSTLDRGLAKNIQYF.

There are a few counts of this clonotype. Here the CDR3 reads CASSQSSRGPEAFF. In DNA form, the CDR3 reads TGTGCCAGCAGCCAATCATCCCGCGGGCCTGAAGCTTTCTTT. This rearrangement joins TRBV7-6 to TRBJ1-1; D is ambiguous. V was clipped by 5 bases and J by 6 bases, with 16 bases between them. The CDR3 sequence is 14 residues long. CDR1 and CDR2 (germline): SGHVS, FNYEAQ.

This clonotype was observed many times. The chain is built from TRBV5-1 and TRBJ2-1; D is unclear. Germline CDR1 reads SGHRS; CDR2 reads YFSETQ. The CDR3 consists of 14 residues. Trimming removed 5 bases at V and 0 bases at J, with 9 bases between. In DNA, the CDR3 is TGCGCCAGCAGTGAGGCCCGCTCCTACAATGAGCAGTTCTTC. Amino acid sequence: CASSEARSYNEQFF.

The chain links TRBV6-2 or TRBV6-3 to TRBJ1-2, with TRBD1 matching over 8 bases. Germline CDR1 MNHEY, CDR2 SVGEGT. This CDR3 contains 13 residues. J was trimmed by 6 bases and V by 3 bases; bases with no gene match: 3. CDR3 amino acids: CASSYQGANGYTF. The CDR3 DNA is TGTGCCAGCAGTTATCAGGGGGCGAATGGCTACACCTTC.

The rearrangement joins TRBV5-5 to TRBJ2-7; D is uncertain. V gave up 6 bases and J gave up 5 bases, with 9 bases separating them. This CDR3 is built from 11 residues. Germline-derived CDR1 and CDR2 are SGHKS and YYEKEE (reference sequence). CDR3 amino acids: CASMGSDEQYF. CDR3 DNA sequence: TGTGCCAGCATGGGATCGGACGAGCAGTACTTC.

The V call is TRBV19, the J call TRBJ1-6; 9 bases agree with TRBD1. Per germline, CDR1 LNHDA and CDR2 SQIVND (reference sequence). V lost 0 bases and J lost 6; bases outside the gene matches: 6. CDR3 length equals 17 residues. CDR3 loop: CASSIEGQGLLNSPLHF. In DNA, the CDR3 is TGTGCCAGTAGTATAGAGGGACAGGGCCTGCTTAATTCACCCCTCCACTTT.

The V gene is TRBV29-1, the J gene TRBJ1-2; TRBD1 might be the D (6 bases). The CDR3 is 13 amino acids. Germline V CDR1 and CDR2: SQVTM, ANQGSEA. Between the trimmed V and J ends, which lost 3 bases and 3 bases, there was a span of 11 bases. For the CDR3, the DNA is TGCAGCGTTGATAACGGGGGCCACTATGGCTACACCTTC. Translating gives CSVDNGGHYGYTF.

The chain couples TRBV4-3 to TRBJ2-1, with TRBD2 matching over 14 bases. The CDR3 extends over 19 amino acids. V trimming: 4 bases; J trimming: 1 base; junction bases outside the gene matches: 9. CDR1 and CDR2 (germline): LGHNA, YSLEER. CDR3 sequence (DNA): TGCGCCAGCAGCCCCGCGACTAGCGGGGGGGCCCGTTCCTACAATGAGCAGTTCTTC. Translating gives CASSPATSGGARSYNEQFF.

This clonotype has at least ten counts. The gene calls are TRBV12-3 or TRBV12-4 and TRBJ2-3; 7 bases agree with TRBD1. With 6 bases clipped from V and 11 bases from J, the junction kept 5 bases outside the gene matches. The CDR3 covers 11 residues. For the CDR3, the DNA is TGTGCCAGCAGACAAACAGGGGTGCAGTATTTT. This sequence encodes CASRQTGVQYF.

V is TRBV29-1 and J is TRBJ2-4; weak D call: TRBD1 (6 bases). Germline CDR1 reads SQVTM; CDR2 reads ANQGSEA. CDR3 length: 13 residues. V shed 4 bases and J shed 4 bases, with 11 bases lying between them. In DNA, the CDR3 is TGCAGCGTTGTGAGGACAGCTAAAAACATTCAGTACTTC. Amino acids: CSVVRTAKNIQYF.

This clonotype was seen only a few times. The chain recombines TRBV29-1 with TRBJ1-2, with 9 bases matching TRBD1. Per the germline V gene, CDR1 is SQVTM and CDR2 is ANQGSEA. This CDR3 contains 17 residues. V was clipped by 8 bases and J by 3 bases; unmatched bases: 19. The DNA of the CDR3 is TGCAGCTCGTTGACGCCGGGACAGGGAGCCGAATACTATGGCTACACCTTC. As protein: CSSLTPGQGAEYYGYTF.

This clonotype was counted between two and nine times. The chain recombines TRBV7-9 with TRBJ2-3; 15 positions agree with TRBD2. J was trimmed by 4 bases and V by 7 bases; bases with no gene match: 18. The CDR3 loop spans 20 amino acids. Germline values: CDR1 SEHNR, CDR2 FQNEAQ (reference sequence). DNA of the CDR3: TGTGCCAGCATCTCGACCGCCGGGACTAGCGGGGGGAAACCTGCAGATACGCAGTATTTT. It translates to CASISTAGTSGGKPADTQYF. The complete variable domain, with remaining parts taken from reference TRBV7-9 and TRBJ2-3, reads DTGVSQNPRHKITKRGQNVTFRCDPISEHNRLYWYRQTLGQGPEFLTYFQNEAQLEKSRLLSDRFSAERPKGSFSTLEIQRTEQGDSAMYLCASISTAGTSGGKPADTQYFGPGTRLTVL.

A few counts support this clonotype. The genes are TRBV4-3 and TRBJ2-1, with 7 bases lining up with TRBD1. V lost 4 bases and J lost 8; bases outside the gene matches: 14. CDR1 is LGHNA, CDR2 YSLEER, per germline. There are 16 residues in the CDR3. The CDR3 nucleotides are TGCGCCAGCAGCCGGGCCACAGGGGAACCCACGGATGAGCAGTTCTTC. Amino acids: CASSRATGEPTDEQFF.

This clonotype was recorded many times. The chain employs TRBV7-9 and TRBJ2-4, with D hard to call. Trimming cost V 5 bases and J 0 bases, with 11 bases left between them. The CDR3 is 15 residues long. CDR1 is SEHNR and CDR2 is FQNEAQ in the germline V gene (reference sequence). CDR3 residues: CASSPDFLAKNIQYF. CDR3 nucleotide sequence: TGTGCCAGCAGCCCGGATTTTTTAGCCAAAAACATTCAGTACTTC.

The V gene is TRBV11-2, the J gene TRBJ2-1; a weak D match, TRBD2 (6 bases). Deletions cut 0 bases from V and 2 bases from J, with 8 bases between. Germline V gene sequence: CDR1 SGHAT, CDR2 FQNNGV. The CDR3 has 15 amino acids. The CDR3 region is CASSLDAGTYNEQFF. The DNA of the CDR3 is TGTGCCAGCAGCTTAGATGCGGGAACCTACAATGAGCAGTTCTTC.

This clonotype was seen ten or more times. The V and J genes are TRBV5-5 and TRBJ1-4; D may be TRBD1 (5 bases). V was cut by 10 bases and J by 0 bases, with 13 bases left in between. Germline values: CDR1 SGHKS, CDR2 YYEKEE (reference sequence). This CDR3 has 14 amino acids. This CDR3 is CASRGGATNEKLFF. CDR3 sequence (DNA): TGTGCCTCGAGGGGTGGGGCAACTAATGAAAAACTGTTTTTT.

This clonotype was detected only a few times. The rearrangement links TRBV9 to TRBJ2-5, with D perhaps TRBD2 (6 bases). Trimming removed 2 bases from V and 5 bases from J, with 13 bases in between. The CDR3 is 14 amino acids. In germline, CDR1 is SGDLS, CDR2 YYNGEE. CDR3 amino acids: CASSVQPGVETQYF. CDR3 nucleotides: TGTGCCAGCAGCGTCCAACCGGGGGTGGAGACCCAGTACTTC.

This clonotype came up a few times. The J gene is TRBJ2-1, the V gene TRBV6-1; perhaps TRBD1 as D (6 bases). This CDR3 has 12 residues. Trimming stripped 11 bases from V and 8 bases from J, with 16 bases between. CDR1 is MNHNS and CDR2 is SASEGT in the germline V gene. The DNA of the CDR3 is TGTGCCTCAAGGAACAGGGTCGATGAGCAGTTCTTC. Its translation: CASRNRVDEQFF.

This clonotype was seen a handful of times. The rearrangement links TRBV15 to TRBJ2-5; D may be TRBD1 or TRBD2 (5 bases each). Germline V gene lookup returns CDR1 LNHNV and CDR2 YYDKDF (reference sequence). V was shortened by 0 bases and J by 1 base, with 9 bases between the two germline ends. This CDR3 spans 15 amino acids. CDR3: CATSRDLGTQETQYF. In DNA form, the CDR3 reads TGTGCCACCAGCAGAGATCTGGGGACCCAAGAGACCCAGTACTTC.

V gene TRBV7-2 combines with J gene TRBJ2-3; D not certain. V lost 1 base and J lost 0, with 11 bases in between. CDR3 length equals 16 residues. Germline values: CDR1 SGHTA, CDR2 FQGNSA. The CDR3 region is CASSLGSPGSTDTQYF. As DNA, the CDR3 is TGTGCCAGCAGCTTAGGGTCCCCTGGAAGCACAGATACGCAGTATTTT.

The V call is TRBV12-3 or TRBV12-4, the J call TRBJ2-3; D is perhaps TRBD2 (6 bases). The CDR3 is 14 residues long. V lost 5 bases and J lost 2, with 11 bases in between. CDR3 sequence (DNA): TGTGCCAGCAGTGGGGACTCCTCCACAGATACGCAGTATTTT. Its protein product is CASSGDSSTDTQYF.